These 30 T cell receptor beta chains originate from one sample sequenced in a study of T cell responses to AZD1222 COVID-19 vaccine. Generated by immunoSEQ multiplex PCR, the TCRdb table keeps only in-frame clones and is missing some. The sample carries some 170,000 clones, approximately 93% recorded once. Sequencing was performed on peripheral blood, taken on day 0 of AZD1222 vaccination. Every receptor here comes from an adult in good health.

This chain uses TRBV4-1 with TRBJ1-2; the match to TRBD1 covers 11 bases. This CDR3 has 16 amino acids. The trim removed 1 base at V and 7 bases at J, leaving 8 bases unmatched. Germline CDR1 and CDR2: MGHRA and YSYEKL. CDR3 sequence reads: CASSQVERTGGFGYTF. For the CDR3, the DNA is TGCGCCAGCAGCCAAGTTGAGCGGACAGGGGGCTTTGGCTACACCTTC.

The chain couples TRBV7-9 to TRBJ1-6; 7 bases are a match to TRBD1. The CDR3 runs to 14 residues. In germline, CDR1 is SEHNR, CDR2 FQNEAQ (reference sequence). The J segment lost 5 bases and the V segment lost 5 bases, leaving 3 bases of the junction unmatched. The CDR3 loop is CASSPGQDNSPLHF. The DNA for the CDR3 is TGTGCCAGCAGCCCAGGACAGGATAATTCACCCCTCCACTTT.

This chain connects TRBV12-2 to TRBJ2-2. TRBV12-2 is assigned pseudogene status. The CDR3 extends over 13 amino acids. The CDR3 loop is CASRLPPGRELFF. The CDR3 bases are TGTGCAAGTCGCCTGCCCCCCGGCCGGGAGCTGTTTTTT.

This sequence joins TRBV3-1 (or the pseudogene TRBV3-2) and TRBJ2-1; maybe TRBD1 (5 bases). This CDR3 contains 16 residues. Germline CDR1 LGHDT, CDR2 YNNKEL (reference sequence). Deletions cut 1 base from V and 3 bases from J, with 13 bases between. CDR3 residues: CASSQAPDNRYNEQFF. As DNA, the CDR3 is TGTGCCAGCAGCCAAGCCCCGGACAACCGCTACAATGAGCAGTTCTTC.

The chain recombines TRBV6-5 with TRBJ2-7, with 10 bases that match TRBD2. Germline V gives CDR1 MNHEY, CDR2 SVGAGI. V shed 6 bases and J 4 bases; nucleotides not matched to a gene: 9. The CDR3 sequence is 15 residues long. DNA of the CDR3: TGTGCCAGCAGAACAGGGACTAGCGCATTTTACGAGCAGTACTTC. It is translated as CASRTGTSAFYEQYF.

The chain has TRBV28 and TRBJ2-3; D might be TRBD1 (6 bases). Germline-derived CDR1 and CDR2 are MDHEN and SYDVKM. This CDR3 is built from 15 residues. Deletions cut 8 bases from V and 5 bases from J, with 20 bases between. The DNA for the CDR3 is TGTGCCAGCGGAGTAGGGGGACGGGTGGGAGATACGCAGTATTTT. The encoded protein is CASGVGGRVGDTQYF.

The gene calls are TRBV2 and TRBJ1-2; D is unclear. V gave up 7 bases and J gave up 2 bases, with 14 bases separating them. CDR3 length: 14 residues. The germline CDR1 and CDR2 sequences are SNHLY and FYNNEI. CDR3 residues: CASILSRENYGYTF. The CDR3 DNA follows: TGTGCCAGCATCCTCTCTAGGGAAAACTATGGCTACACCTTC. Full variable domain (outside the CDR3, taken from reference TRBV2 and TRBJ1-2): EPEVTQTPSHQVTQMGQEVILRCVPISNHLYFYWYRQILGQKVEFLVSFYNNEISEKSEIFDDQFSVERPDGSNFTLKIRSTKLEDSAMYFCASILSRENYGYTFGSGTRLTVV.

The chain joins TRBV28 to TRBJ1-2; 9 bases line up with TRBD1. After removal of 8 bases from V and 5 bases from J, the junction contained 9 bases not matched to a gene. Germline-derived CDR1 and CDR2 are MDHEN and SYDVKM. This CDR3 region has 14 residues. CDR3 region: CASRFRDRVYGYTF. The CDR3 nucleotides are TGTGCCAGCCGCTTCCGGGACAGGGTTTATGGCTACACCTTC.

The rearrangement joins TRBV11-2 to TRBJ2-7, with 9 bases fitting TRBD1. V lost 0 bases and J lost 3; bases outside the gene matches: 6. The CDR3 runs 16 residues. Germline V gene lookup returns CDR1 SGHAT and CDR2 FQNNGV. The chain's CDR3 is CASSLDRDRVIYEQYF. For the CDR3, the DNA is TGTGCCAGCAGCTTAGATAGGGACAGGGTAATCTACGAGCAGTACTTC.

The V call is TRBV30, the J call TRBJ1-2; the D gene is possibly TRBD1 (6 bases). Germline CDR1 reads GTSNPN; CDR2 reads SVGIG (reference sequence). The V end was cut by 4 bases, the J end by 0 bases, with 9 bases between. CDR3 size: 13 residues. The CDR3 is CAWNGQTNYGYTF. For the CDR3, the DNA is TGTGCCTGGAACGGACAGACTAACTATGGCTACACCTTC.

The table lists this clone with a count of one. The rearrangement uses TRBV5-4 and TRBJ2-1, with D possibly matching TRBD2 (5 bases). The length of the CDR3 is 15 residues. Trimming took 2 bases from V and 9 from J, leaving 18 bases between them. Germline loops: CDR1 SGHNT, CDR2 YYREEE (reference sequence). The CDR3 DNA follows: TGTGCCAGCAGCTTTGGGTTGGAGGCGTGGGGTGAGCAGTTCTTC. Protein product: CASSFGLEAWGEQFF.

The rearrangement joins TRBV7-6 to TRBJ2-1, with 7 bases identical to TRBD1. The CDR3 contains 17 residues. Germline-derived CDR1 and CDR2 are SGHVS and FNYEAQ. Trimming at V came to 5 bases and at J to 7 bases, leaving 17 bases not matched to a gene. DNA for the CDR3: TGTGCCAGCAGCCCTCATCAGACAGGGACGCTTATGAATGAGCAGTTCTTC. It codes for CASSPHQTGTLMNEQFF.

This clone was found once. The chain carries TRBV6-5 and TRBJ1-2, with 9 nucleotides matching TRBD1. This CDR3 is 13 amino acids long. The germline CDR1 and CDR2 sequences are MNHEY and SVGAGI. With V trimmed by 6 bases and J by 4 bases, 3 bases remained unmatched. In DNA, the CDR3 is TGTGCCAGCAGCCAGGACAGGGGCTATGGCTACACCTTC. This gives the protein CASSQDRGYGYTF.

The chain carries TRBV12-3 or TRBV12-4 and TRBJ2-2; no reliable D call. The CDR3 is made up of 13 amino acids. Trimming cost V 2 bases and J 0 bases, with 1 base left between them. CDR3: CASSLSNTGELFF. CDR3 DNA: TGTGCCAGCAGTTTATCGAACACCGGGGAGCTGTTTTTT.

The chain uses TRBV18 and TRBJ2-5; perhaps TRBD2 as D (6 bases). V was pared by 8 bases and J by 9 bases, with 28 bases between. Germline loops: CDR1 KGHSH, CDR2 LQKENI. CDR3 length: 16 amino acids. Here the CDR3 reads CASLRGERRETGAQYF. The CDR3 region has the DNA TGTGCCAGCCTCCGAGGGGAGCGGAGAGAGACGGGGGCCCAGTACTTC.

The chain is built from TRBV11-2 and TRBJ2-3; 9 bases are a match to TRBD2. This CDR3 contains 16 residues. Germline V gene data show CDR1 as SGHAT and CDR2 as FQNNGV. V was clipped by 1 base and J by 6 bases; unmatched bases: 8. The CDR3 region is CASSLGTSDGGDTQYF. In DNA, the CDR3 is TGTGCCAGCAGCTTAGGGACTAGCGACGGAGGTGATACGCAGTATTTT.

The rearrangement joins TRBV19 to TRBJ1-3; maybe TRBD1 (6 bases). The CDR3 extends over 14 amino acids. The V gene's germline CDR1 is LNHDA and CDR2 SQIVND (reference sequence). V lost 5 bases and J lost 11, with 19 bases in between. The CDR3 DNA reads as TGTGCCAGTAGTGTTACAGGGTTTTGGAGCTCCATATATTTT. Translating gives CASSVTGFWSSIYF.

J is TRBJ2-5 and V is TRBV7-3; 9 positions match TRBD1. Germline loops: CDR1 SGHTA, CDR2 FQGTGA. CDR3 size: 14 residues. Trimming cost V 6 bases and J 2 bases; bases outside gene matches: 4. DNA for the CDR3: TGTGCCAGCAGTCAGACAGGGGGACAAGAGACCCAGTACTTC. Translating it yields CASSQTGGQETQYF.

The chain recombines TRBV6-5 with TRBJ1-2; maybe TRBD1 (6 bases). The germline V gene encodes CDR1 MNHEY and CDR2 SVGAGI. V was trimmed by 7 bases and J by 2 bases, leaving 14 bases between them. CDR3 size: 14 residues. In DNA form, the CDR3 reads TGTGCCAGCACCACGACAGGTGACAACTATGGCTACACCTTC. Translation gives CASTTTGDNYGYTF.

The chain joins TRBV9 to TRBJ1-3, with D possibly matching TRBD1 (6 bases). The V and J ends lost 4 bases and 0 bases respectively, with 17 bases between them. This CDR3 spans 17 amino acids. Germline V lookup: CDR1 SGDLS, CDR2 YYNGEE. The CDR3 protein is CASSTRGQPFSGNTIYF. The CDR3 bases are TGTGCCAGCAGCACCCGTGGACAGCCCTTCTCTGGAAACACCATATATTTT.

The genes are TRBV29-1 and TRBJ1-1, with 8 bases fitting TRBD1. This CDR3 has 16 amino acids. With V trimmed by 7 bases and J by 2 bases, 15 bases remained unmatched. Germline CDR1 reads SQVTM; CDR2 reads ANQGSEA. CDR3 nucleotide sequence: TGCAGCGGGGACCGAGGACAGGGTGTGGGAAACACTGAAGCTTTCTTT. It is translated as CSGDRGQGVGNTEAFF.

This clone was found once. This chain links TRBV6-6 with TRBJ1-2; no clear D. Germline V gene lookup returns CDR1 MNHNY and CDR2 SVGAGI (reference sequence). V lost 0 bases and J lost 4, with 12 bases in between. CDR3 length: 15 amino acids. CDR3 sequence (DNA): TGTGCCAGCAGTTACTCGGAGCCCGTGGTCTATGGCTACACCTTC. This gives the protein CASSYSEPVVYGYTF.

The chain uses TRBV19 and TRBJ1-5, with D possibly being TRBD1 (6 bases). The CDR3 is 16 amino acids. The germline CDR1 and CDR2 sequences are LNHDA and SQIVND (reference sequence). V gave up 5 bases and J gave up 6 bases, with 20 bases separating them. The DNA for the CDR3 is TGTGCCAGTAGTCCCCGGTATCCGGGGGCGGGTCAGCCCCAGCATTTT. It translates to CASSPRYPGAGQPQHF.

CDR3 in amino acids: CATLGAGNTIYF. DNA of the CDR3: TGTGCCACCCTTGGGGCTGGAAACACCATATATTTT. The gene calls are TRBV6-5 and TRBJ1-3; D gene ambiguous. Germline lookup yields CDR1 MNHEY and CDR2 SVGAGI. V gave up 10 bases and J gave up 2 bases, with 9 bases separating them. This CDR3 is built from 12 residues.

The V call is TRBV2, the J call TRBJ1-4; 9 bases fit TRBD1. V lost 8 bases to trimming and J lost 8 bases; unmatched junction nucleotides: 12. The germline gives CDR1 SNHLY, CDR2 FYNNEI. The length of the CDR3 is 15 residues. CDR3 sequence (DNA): TGTGCCAGCGTACCAGTGACAGGGGGAGGCGAAAAACTGTTTTTT. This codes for CASVPVTGGGEKLFF.

CDR3 sequence: CASSPRTGNEQFF. DNA for the CDR3: TGCGCCAGCAGCCCTCGAACCGGGAATGAGCAGTTCTTC. The chain combines TRBV4-1 with TRBJ2-1; D not certain. The CDR3 contains 13 residues. The V gene lost 4 bases and the J gene lost 7 bases, with 11 bases spanning the gap. CDR1 and CDR2 from the germline V gene are MGHRA and YSYEKL.

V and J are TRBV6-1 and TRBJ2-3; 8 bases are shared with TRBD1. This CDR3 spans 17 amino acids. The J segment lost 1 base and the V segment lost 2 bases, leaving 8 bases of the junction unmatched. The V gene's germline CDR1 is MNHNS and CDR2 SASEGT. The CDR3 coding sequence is TGTGCCAGCAGTGAACCACCAGGACAGGGAGGCACAGATACGCAGTATTTT. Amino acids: CASSEPPGQGGTDTQYF.

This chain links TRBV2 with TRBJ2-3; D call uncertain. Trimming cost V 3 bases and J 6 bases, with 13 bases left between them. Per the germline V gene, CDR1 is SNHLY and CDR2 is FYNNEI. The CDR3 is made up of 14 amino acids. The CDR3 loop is CASSEDPTVDTQYF. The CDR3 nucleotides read TGTGCCAGCAGTGAGGACCCCACCGTGGATACGCAGTATTTT.

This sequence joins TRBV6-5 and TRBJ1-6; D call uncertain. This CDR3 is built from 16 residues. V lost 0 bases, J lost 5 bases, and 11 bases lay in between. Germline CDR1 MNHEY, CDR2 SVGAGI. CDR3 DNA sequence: TGTGCCAGCAGTTACTCTGTTTCTGTTAATAATTCACCCCTCCACTTT. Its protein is CASSYSVSVNNSPLHF.

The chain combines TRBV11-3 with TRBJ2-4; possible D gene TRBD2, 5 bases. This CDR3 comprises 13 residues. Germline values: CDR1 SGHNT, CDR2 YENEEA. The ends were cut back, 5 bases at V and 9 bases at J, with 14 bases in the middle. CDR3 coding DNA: TGTGCCAGCAGCACAATTAACGCGGGCATTCAGTACTTC. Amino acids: CASSTINAGIQYF. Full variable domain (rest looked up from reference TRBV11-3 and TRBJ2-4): EAGVVQSPRYKIIEKKQPVAFWCNPISGHNTLYWYLQNLGQGPELLIRYENEEAVDDSQLPKDRFSAERLKGVDSTLKIQPAELGDSAVYLCASSTINAGIQYFGAGTRLSVL.